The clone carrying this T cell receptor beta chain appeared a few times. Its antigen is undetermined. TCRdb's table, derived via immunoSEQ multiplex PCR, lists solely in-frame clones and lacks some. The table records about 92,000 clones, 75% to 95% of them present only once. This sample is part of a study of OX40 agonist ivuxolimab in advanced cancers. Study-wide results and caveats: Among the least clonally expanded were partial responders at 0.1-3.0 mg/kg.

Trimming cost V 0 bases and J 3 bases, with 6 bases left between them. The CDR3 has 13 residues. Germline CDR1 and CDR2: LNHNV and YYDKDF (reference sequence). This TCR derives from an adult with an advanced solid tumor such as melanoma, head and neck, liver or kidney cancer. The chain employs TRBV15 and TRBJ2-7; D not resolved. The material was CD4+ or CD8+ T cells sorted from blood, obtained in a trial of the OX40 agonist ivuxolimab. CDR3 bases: TGTGCCACCAGCAGAGAGACGGGCTACGAGCAGTACTTC. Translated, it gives CATSRETGYEQYF.